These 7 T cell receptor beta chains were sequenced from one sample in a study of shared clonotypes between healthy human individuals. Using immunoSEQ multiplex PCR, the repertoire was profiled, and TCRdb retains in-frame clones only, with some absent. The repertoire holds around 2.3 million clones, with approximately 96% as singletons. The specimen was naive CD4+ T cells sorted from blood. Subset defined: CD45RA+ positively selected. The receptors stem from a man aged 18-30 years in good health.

The CDR3 is CASSQEPQNTGELFF. In nucleotides, the CDR3 is TGCGCCAGCAGCCAAGAACCACAGAACACCGGGGAGCTGTTTTTT. The genes are TRBV4-1 and TRBJ2-2; D remains unclear. The CDR3 is made up of 15 amino acids. Per germline, CDR1 MGHRA and CDR2 YSYEKL. The germline V and J ends were trimmed by 0 bases and 1 base, with 6 bases remaining between them.

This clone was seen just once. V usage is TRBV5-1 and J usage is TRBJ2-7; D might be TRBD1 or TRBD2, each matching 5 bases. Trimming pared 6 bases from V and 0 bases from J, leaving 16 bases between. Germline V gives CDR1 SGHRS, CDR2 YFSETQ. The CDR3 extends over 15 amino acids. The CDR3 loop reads CASKRDDTTSYEQYF. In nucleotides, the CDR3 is TGCGCCAGCAAAAGGGACGACACCACCTCCTACGAGCAGTACTTC.

The CDR3: CASSYLAGFIYEQYF. CDR3 in DNA: TGTGCCAGCAGTTACTTAGCGGGGTTCATCTACGAGCAGTACTTC. The chain has TRBV6-5 and TRBJ2-7; 8 nucleotides line up with TRBD2. The CDR3 extends over 15 amino acids. J was trimmed by 3 bases and V by 1 base; bases with no gene match: 5. Germline V gives CDR1 MNHEY, CDR2 SVGAGI.

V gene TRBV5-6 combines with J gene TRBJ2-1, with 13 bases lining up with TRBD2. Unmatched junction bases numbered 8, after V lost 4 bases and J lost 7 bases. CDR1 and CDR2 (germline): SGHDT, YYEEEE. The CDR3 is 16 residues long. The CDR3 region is CASSLRGLAGRNEQFF. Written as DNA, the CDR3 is TGTGCCAGCAGCCTCCGGGGACTAGCGGGGAGGAATGAGCAGTTCTTC.

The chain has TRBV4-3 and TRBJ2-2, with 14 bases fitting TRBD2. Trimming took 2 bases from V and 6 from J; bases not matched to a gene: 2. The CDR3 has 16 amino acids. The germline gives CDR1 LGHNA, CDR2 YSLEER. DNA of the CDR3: TGCGCCAGCAGCCAACGACTAGCGGGAGGGGCCGGGGAGCTGTTTTTT. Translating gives CASSQRLAGGAGELFF.

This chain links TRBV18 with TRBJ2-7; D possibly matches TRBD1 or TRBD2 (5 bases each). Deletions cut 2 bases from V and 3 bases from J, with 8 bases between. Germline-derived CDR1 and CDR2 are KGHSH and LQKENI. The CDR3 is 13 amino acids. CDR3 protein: CASSPGDVYEQYF. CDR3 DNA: TGTGCCAGCTCACCAGGGGACGTCTACGAGCAGTACTTC.

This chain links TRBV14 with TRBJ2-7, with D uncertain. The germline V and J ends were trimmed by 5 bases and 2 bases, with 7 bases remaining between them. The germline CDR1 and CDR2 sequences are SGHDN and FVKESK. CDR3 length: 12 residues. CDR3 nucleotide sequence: TGTGCCAGCAGCTTCTACCCCTACGAGCAGTACTTC. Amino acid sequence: CASSFYPYEQYF.